The 18 T cell receptor beta chains given below trace back to one sample, sequenced in a study of cytomegalovirus exposure and HLA in healthy donors. With 60 Vbeta and 13 Jbeta primers, the PCR was carried out. Sequenced by immunoSEQ multiplex PCR; TCRdb stores in-frame clones only, minus some. This table has 100,000 to 150,000 clones, about 10% appearing once. The sequencing sample was made of PBMCs. The receptor set was obtained from a woman under 30 in good health and CMV-seropositive.

The chain carries TRBV15 and TRBJ2-7, with D perhaps matching TRBD1 (5 bases). The CDR3 spans 14 residues. CDR1 and CDR2 (germline): LNHNV, YYDKDF (reference sequence). V lost 0 bases and J lost 0, with 6 bases in between. The CDR3 loop is CATSRDRGSYEQYF. DNA of the CDR3: TGTGCCACCAGCAGAGATAGGGGCTCCTACGAGCAGTACTTC.

V and J are TRBV5-1 and TRBJ2-3; 10 positions agree with TRBD2. The germline CDR1 and CDR2 sequences are SGHRS and YFSETQ. The CDR3 has 16 residues. The ends lost 0 bases at V and 6 bases at J; junction bases unmatched: 7. The DNA for the CDR3 is TGCGCCAGCAGCTTGGATGGTAGCGGGAGGTCTGATACGCAGTATTTT. Encoded protein: CASSLDGSGRSDTQYF.

On this clone itself: Because the CDR3 is missing its conserved closing phenylalanine or tryptophan, this is likely a read error. The V call is TRBV14, the J call TRBJ2-2, with D possibly TRBD1 on 6 matching bases. Germline V lookup: CDR1 SGHDN, CDR2 FVKESK. V lost 3 bases and J lost 1, with 12 bases in between. This CDR3 is 16 amino acids long. The CDR3 nucleotides read TGTGCCAGCAGCCAGAATGGGGGCGTGAACACCGGGGAGCTGTTTGTT. It codes for CASSQNGGVNTGELFV.

This chain connects TRBV7-9 to TRBJ2-1, with 7 bases aligning to TRBD2. Trimming cost V 4 bases and J 4 bases; bases outside gene matches: 7. This CDR3 contains 15 residues. CDR1 is SEHNR, CDR2 FQNEAQ, per germline (reference sequence). The CDR3 sequence is CASSSSAGLYNEQFF. CDR3 in DNA: TGTGCCAGCAGCTCTTCAGCGGGACTTTACAATGAGCAGTTCTTC.

The table lists this clone with a few counts. V and J are TRBV19 and TRBJ2-7; 10 bases match TRBD2. Germline lookup yields CDR1 LNHDA and CDR2 SQIVND (reference sequence). This CDR3 region has 15 residues. The CDR3 region is CATSGLAGVTYEQYF. As DNA, the CDR3 is TGTGCAACCTCCGGGCTAGCGGGAGTGACCTACGAGCAGTACTTC.

V is TRBV4-1 and J is TRBJ2-1, with 8 positions matching TRBD1. V dropped 2 bases and J dropped 11; count of bases not matched to a gene: 14. Germline V gene lookup returns CDR1 MGHRA and CDR2 YSYEKL. The CDR3 consists of 16 residues. The CDR3 region has the DNA TGCGCCAGCAGCCAACCTGATACTAACACAGGGGGAAAGCAGTTCTTC. This codes for CASSQPDTNTGGKQFF.

This clone was seen a few times. The chain carries TRBV5-6 and TRBJ2-7; a weak D match, TRBD1 (6 bases). Per germline, CDR1 SGHDT and CDR2 YYEEEE. The CDR3 has 14 residues. V was shortened by 1 base and J by 6 bases, with 14 bases between the two germline ends. CDR3 bases: TGTGCCAGCAGCTTGACATCTCCAGGGGCCGAGCAGTACTTC. It translates to CASSLTSPGAEQYF.

V usage is TRBV7-6 and J usage is TRBJ1-1; TRBD1 matches 7 bases. V shed 7 bases and J 6 bases; nucleotides not matched to a gene: 8. From germline, CDR1 is SGHVS and CDR2 FNYEAQ. The CDR3 consists of 13 residues. The CDR3 DNA sequence: TGTGCCAGCACCGGGACAGTTGGATCTGAAGCTTTCTTT. Translating it yields CASTGTVGSEAFF.

J is TRBJ2-7 and V is TRBV7-9; D is unresolved. There are 12 residues in the CDR3. The germline CDR1 and CDR2 sequences are SEHNR and FQNEAQ (reference sequence). In DNA, the CDR3 is TGTGCCAGCAGCCTAAATGCTTATTTTTTTTCCGTC. It yields the protein CASSLNAYFFSV.

In this sample, this clone turned up a few times. The chain carries TRBV5-1 and TRBJ2-1; tentatively, D is TRBD2 (5 bases). The CDR3 has 14 amino acids. CDR1 and CDR2 (germline): SGHRS, YFSETQ. Trimming shortened V by 1 base and J by 5 bases, and 10 bases separated the two germline ends. The CDR3 loop is CASSLSGNNNEQFF. For the CDR3, the DNA is TGCGCCAGCAGCTTGTCCGGGAACAACAATGAGCAGTTCTTC.

There are a few counts of this clone. The gene calls are TRBV7-2 and TRBJ2-7; tentatively, D is TRBD2 (5 bases). CDR3 length equals 14 residues. V was cut by 6 bases and J by 0 bases, with 12 bases left in between. Germline CDR1 is SGHTA and CDR2 is FQGNSA. CDR3 DNA: TGTGCCAGCAGAGCGGTATTGAGCTCCTACGAGCAGTACTTC. It codes for CASRAVLSSYEQYF.

This clone showed up just a few times. This chain links TRBV6-5 with TRBJ1-5; D not resolved. The CDR3 extends over 13 amino acids. Germline values: CDR1 MNHEY, CDR2 SVGAGI. V gave up 7 bases and J gave up 8 bases, with 15 bases separating them. CDR3 bases: TGTGCCAGCAAACGAAACCGAACGGAGCCCCAGCATTTT. It yields the protein CASKRNRTEPQHF.

The chain is built from TRBV7-9 and TRBJ1-1; no firm D call. This CDR3 spans 13 amino acids. Germline-derived CDR1 and CDR2 are SEHNR and FQNEAQ (reference sequence). V was clipped by 5 bases and J by 10 bases, with 17 bases between them. The CDR3 is CASSRFQDGVAFF. The CDR3 DNA reads as TGTGCCAGCAGCAGGTTTCAGGACGGGGTAGCTTTCTTT.

The chain carries TRBV7-9 and TRBJ1-5, with unresolved D. This CDR3 spans 14 amino acids. Trimming removed 4 bases at V and 0 bases at J, with 7 bases between. The germline V gene encodes CDR1 SEHNR and CDR2 FQNEAQ (reference sequence). The CDR3: CASSYTDSNQPQHF. The CDR3 nucleotides are TGTGCCAGCAGCTACACCGATAGCAATCAGCCCCAGCATTTT.

This clone appeared once. J is TRBJ2-3 and V is TRBV5-4; the match to TRBD1 covers 7 bases. Germline V gene sequence: CDR1 SGHNT, CDR2 YYREEE (reference sequence). This CDR3 has 15 amino acids. V dropped 1 base and J dropped 8; count of bases not matched to a gene: 10. CDR3 DNA: TGTGCCAGCAGCTTGAACAGGGGCGTGCAGGGTACGCAGTATTTT. Protein sequence: CASSLNRGVQGTQYF.

This clone was found a few times. The gene calls are TRBV5-1 and TRBJ1-1; TRBD1 matches at 9 bases. With V trimmed by 0 bases and J by 10 bases, 7 bases remained unmatched. This CDR3 spans 14 amino acids. Germline V gene data show CDR1 as SGHRS and CDR2 as YFSETQ. The CDR3: CASSLGDREGRAFF. The CDR3 nucleotides are TGCGCCAGCAGCTTGGGGGACAGGGAGGGTCGAGCTTTCTTT. Drawing the rest from reference TRBV5-1 and TRBJ1-1, the complete variable domain is KAGVTQTPRYLIKTRGQQVTLSCSPISGHRSVSWYQQTPGQGLQFLFEYFSETQRNKGNFPGRFSGRQFSNSRSEMNVSTLELGDSALYLCASSLGDREGRAFFGQGTRLTVV.

This clone was seen more than once but under ten times. This chain joins TRBV30 and TRBJ1-1; 9 nucleotides match TRBD1. With V trimmed by 4 bases and J by 5 bases, 8 bases remained unmatched. Per the germline V gene, CDR1 is GTSNPN and CDR2 is SVGIG (reference sequence). The CDR3 spans 14 residues. Written as DNA, the CDR3 is TGTGCCTGGAATCCCGGGACAGGGTGGACTGAAGCTTTCTTT. As protein: CAWNPGTGWTEAFF.

The chain combines TRBV2 with TRBJ1-2; D gene ambiguous. The CDR3 runs 13 residues. The germline V gene encodes CDR1 SNHLY and CDR2 FYNNEI. The V and J ends lost 6 bases and 0 bases respectively, with 8 bases between them. In DNA, the CDR3 is TGTGCCAGCAGCCACACAGCTAACTATGGCTACACCTTC. This sequence encodes CASSHTANYGYTF.